The sequence of this TCR beta chain was determined in a study of shared clonotypes between healthy human individuals. This CDR3 spans 15 amino acids. In germline, CDR1 is SGDLS, CDR2 YYNGEE. V was shortened by 1 base and J by 12 bases, with 20 bases between the two germline ends. Splitting of each subset's genomic DNA was done evenly across several immunoSEQ plates. Assay used: immunoSEQ multiplex PCR; TCRdb lists only in-frame clones, some missing. Of 2 million to 2.5 million clones in the sample, roughly 93% were seen once. Regarding the study as a whole: On the whole, naive subsets had larger estimated richness than memory subsets had. Naive CD4 clonotypes overlapped across a few donors at approximately 4.5%.

CD4+ cells were split into CD45RA+ naive and CD45RA-negative memory subsets. In the case of this clone: Its target is not known.

The sequenced material came from naive CD4+ T cells from PBMCs. This sample's subset: CD45RA+ positively selected. This sequence originates from a man aged 18 to 29 in good health. Some clones in this sample may be carry-over from other donors' samples. The chain recombines TRBV9 with TRBJ2-1; a weak D match, TRBD2 (6 bases). The DNA for the CDR3 is TGTGCCAGCAGCGTATGGGGGGAACACAATGAGGCGCAGTTCTTC. Protein sequence: CASSVWGEHNEAQFF.